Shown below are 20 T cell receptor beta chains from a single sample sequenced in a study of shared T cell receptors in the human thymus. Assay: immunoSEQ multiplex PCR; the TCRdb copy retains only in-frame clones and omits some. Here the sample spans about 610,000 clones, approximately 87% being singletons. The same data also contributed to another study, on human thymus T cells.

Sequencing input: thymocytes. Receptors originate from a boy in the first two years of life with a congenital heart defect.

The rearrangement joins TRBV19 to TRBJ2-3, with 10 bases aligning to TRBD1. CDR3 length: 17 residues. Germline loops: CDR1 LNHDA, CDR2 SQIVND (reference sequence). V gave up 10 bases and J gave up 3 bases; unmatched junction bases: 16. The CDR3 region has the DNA TGTGCCACCAACGCACCGGGACAGGGGCGGGGTACAGATACGCAGTATTTT. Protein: CATNAPGQGRGTDTQYF.

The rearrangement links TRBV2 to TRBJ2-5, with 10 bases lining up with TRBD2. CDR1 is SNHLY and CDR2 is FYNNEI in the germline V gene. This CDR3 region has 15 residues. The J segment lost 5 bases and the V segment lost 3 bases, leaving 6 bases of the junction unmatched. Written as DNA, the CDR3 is TGTGCCAGCAGTGAGGAGCTAGCGGGAGACGAGACCCAGTACTTC. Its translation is CASSEELAGDETQYF. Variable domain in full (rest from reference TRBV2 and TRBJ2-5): EPEVTQTPSHQVTQMGQEVILRCVPISNHLYFYWYRQILGQKVEFLVSFYNNEISEKSEIFDDQFSVERPDGSNFTLKIRSTKLEDSAMYFCASSEELAGDETQYFGPGTRLLVL.

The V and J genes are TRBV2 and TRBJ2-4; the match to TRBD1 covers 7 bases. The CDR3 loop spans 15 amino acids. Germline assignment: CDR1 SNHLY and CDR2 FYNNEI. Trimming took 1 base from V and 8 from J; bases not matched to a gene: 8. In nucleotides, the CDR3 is TGTGCCAGCAGTGAAGGCAGGGGGTCTCGGCACATTCAGTACTTC. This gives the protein CASSEGRGSRHIQYF. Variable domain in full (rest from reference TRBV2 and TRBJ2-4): EPEVTQTPSHQVTQMGQEVILRCVPISNHLYFYWYRQILGQKVEFLVSFYNNEISEKSEIFDDQFSVERPDGSNFTLKIRSTKLEDSAMYFCASSEGRGSRHIQYFGAGTRLSVL.

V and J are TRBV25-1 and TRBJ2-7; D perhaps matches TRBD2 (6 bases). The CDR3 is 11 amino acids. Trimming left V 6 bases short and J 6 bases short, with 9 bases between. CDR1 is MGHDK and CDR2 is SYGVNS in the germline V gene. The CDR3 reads CASSHGGEQYF. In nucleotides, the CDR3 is TGTGCCAGCAGCCACGGGGGCGAGCAGTACTTC.

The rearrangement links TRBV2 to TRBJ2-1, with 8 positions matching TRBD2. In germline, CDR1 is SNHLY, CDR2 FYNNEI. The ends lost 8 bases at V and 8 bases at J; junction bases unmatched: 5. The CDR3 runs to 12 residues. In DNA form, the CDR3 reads TGTGCCAGCGGCCGGCGGGGGGATGAGCAGTTCTTC. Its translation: CASGRRGDEQFF. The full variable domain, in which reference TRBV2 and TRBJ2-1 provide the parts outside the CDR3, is EPEVTQTPSHQVTQMGQEVILRCVPISNHLYFYWYRQILGQKVEFLVSFYNNEISEKSEIFDDQFSVERPDGSNFTLKIRSTKLEDSAMYFCASGRRGDEQFFGPGTRLTVL.

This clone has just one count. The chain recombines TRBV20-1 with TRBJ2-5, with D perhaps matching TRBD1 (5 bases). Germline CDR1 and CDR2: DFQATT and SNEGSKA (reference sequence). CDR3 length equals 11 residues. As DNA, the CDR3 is TGCAGGGCAGCAGGGTCCGAGACCCAGTACTTC. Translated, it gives CRAAGSETQYF.

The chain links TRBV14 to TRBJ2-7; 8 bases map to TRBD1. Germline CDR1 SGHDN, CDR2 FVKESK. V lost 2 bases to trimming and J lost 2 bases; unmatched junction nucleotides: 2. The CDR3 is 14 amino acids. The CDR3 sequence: CASSQQGAPYEQYF. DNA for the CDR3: TGTGCCAGCAGCCAACAGGGGGCTCCCTACGAGCAGTACTTC.

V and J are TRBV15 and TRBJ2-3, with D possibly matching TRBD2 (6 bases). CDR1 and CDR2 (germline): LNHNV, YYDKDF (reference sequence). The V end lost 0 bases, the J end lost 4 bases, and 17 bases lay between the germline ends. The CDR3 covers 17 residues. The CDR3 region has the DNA TGTGCCACCAGCAGAGATTTGAGACTAGTCCTACCAGATACGCAGTATTTT. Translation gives CATSRDLRLVLPDTQYF.

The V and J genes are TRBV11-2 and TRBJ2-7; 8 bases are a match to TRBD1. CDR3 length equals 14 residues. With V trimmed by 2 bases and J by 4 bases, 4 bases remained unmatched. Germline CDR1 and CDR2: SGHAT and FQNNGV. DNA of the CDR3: TGTGCCAGCAGCTTAACCAGGGGGCTATACGAGCAGTACTTC. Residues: CASSLTRGLYEQYF.

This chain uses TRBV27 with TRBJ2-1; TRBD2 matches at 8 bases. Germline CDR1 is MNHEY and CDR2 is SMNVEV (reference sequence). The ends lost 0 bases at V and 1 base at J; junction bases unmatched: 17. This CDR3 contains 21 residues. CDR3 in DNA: TGTGCCAGCAGTTTATCGAACGGCGTAGCGGGACAATCATTGTCCTACAATGAGCAGTTCTTC. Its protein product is CASSLSNGVAGQSLSYNEQFF.

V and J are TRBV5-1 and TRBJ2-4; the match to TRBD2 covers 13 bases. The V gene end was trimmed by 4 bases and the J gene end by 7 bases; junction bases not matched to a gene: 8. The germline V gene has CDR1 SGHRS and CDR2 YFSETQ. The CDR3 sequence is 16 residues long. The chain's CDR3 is CASSLGLAGVHNIQYF. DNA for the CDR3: TGCGCCAGCAGCCTTGGACTAGCGGGAGTTCATAACATTCAGTACTTC.

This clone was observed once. The CDR3 reads CASSPRDRGTDTQYF. The CDR3 DNA reads as TGTGCCAGCAGCCCCAGGGACAGGGGTACAGATACGCAGTATTTT. V usage is TRBV7-2 and J usage is TRBJ2-3; TRBD1 agrees at 10 bases. The CDR3 extends over 15 amino acids. J was trimmed by 3 bases and V by 5 bases; bases with no gene match: 5. Germline values: CDR1 SGHTA, CDR2 FQGNSA.

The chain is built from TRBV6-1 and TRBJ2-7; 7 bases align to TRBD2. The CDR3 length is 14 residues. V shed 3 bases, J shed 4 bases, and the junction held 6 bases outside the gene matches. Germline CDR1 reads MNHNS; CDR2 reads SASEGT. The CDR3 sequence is CASSDRDYPYEQYF. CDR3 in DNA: TGTGCCAGCAGTGATAGGGACTATCCTTACGAGCAGTACTTC.

The chain's CDR3 is CASSIVAGKADEQYF. The DNA of the CDR3 is TGTGCCAGTAGTATCGTTGCAGGGAAGGCGGACGAGCAGTACTTC. V gene TRBV19 combines with J gene TRBJ2-7, with D maybe TRBD1 (5 bases). CDR1 and CDR2 (germline): LNHDA, SQIVND (reference sequence). V shed 3 bases and J shed 5 bases, with 17 bases lying between them. CDR3 length: 15 residues.

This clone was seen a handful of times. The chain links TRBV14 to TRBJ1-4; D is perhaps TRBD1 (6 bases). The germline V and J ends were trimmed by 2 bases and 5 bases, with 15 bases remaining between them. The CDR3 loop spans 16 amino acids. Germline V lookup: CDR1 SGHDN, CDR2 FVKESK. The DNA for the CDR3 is TGTGCCAGCAGCCAAAGGAGGCGGACAGCAAATGAAAAACTGTTTTTT. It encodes CASSQRRRTANEKLFF.

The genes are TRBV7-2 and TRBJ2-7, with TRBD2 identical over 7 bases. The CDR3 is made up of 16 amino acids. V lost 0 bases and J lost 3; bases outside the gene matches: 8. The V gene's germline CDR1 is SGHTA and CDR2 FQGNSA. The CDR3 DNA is TGTGCCAGCAGCTTAGCGCGTCGGCGGGAGATCTACGAGCAGTACTTC. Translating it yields CASSLARRREIYEQYF.

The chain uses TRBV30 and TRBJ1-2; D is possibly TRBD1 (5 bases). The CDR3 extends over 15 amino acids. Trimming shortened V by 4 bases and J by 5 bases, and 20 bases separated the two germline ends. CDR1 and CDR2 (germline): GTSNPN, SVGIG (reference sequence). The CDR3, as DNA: TGTGCCTGGACCAGCCGGGACTCTGCTGAATATGGCTACACCTTC. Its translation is CAWTSRDSAEYGYTF. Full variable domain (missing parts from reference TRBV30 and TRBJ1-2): SQTIHQWPATLVQPVGSPLSLECTVEGTSNPNLYWYRQAAGRGLQLLFYSVGIGQISSEVPQNLSASRPQDRQFILSSKKLLLSDSGFYLCAWTSRDSAEYGYTFGSGTRLTVV.

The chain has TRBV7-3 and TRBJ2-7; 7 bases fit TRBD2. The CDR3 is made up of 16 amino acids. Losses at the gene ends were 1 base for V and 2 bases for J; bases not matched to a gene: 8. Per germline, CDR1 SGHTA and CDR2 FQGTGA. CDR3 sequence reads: CASSLKSTSYTYEQYF. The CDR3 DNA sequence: TGTGCCAGCAGCTTAAAGTCGACTAGCTATACCTACGAGCAGTACTTC.

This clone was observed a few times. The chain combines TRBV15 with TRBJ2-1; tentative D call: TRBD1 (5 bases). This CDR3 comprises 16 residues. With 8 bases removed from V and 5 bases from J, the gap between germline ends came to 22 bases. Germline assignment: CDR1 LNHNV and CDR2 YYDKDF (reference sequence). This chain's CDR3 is CATRYLSPTAHNEQFF. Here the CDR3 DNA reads TGTGCCACCCGCTACTTGAGCCCGACAGCCCACAATGAGCAGTTCTTC.

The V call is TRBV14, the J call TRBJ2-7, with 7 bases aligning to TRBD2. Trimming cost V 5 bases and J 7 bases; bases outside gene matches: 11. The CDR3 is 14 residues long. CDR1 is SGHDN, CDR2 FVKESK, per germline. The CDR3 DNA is TGTGCCAGCAGCTCCGGCGGGGGAGGAGGTGAGCAGTACTTC. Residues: CASSSGGGGGEQYF.